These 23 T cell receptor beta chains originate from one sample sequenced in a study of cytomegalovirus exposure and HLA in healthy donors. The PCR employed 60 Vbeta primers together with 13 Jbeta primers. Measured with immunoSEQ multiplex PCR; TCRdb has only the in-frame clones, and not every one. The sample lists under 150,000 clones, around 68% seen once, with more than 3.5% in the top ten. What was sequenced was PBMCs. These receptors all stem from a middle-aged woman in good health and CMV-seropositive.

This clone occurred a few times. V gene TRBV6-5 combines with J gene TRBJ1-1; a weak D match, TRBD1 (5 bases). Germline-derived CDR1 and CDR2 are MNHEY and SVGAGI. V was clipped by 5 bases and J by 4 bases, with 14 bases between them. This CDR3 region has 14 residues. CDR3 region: CASSPMTVFTEAFF. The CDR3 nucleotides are TGTGCCAGCAGTCCGATGACAGTTTTCACTGAAGCTTTCTTT.

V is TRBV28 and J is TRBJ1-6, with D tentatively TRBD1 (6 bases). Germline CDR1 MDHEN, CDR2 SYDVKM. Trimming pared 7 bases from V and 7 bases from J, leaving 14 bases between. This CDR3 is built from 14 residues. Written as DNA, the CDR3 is TGTGCCAGCATTGACACAGGGAACAATTCACCCCTCCACTTT. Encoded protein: CASIDTGNNSPLHF.

CDR3 sequence: CSASGPSEQYF. For the CDR3, the DNA is TGCAGTGCTAGCGGCCCTAGCGAGCAGTACTTC. The genes are TRBV20-1 and TRBJ2-5; no clear D gene. The J call may be faulty, since TRBJ2-7 better matches the DNA end. The germline V gene encodes CDR1 DFQATT and CDR2 SNEGSKA (reference sequence). The CDR3 extends over 11 amino acids.

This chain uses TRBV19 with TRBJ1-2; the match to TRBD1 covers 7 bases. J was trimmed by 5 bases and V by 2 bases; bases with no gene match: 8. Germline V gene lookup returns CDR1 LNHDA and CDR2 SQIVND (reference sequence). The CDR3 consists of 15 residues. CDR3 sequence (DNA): TGTGCCAGTAGTATAACGGCAGGGGGTCAATATGGCTACACCTTC. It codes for CASSITAGGQYGYTF.

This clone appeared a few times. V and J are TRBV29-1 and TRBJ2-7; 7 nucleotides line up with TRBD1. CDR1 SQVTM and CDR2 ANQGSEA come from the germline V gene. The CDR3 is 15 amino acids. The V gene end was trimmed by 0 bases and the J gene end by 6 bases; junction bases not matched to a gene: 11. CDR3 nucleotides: TGCAGCGTTGAAGATCTGAGACAGGGTACCCGCGAGCAGTACTTC. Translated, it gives CSVEDLRQGTREQYF.

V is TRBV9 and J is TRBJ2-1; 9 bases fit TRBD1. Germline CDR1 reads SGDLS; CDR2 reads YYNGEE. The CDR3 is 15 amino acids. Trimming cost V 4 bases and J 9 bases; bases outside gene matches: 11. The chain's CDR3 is CASSLGDRALIEQFF. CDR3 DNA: TGTGCCAGCAGCCTCGGGGACAGGGCGCTGATTGAGCAGTTCTTC. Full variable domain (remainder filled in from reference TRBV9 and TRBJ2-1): DSGVTQTPKHLITATGQRVTLRCSPRSGDLSVYWYQQSLDQGLQFLIQYYNGEERAKGNILERFSAQQFPDLHSELNLSSLELGDSALYFCASSLGDRALIEQFFGPGTRLTVL.

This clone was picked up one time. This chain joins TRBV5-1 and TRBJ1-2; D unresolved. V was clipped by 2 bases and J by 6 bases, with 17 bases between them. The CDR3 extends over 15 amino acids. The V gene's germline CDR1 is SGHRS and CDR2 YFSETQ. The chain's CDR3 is CASSFAGSRSNGYTF. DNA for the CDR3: TGCGCCAGCAGCTTCGCGGGGTCAAGGTCGAATGGCTACACCTTC.

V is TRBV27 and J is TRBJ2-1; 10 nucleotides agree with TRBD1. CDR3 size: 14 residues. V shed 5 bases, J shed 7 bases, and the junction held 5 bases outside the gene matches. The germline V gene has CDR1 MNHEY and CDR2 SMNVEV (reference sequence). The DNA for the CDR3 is TGTGCCAGCAGTCCCTGGGACAGGGGAAATGAGCAGTTCTTC. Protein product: CASSPWDRGNEQFF.

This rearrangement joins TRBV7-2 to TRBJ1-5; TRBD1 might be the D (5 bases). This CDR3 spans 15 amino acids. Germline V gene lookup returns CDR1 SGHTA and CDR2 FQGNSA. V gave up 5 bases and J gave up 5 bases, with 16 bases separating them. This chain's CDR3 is CASSLMFGGDQPQHF. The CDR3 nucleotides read TGTGCCAGCAGCCTTATGTTCGGAGGGGATCAGCCCCAGCATTTT.

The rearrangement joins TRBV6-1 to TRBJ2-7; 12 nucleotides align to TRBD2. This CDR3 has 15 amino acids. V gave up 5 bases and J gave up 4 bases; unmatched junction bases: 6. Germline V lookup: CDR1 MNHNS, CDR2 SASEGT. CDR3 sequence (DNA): TGTGCCAGCAGTTTTGTACTAGCGGGGGGATACGAGCAGTACTTC. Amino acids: CASSFVLAGGYEQYF.

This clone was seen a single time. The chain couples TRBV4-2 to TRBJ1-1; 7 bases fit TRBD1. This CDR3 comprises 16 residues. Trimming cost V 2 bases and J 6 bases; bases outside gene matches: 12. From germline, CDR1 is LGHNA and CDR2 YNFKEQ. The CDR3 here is CASSQSTGDGSAEAFF. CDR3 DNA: TGTGCCAGCAGCCAATCCACAGGGGACGGTAGCGCTGAAGCTTTCTTT.

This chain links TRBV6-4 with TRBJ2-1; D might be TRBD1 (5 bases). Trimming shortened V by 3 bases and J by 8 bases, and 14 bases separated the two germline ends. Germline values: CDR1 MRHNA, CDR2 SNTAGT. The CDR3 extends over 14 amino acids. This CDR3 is CASSEWAGRYEQFF. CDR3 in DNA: TGTGCCAGCAGTGAGTGGGCAGGGCGGTATGAGCAGTTCTTC.

The CDR3 DNA reads TGTGCCAGCAGTTTAGCCGGGACAGGGTACTACGAGCAGTACTTC. Protein: CASSLAGTGYYEQYF. The chain employs TRBV2 and TRBJ2-7; 9 bases map to TRBD1. Germline lookup yields CDR1 SNHLY and CDR2 FYNNEI. V shed 5 bases, J shed 3 bases, and the junction held 8 bases outside the gene matches. The length of the CDR3 is 15 residues.

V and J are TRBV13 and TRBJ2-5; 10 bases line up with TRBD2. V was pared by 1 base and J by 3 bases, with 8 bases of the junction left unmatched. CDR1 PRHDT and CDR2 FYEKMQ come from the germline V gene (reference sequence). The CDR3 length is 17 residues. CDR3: CASSLDQRGGGKETQYF. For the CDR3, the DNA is TGTGCCAGCAGCTTAGACCAGCGGGGGGGCGGAAAAGAGACCCAGTACTTC.

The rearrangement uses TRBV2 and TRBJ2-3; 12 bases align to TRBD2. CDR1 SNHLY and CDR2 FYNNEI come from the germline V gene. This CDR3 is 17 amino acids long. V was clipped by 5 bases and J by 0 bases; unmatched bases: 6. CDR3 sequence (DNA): TGTGCCAGCAGTAGACTAGCGGGGGTTACTAGCACAGATACGCAGTATTTT. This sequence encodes CASSRLAGVTSTDTQYF.

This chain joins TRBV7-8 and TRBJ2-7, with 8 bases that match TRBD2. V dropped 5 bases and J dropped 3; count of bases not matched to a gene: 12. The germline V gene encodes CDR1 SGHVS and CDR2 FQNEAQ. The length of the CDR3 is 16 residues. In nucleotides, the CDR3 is TGTGCCAGCAGCCGCGGGAGGTTCCTTCCCATCTACGAGCAGTACTTC. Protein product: CASSRGRFLPIYEQYF.

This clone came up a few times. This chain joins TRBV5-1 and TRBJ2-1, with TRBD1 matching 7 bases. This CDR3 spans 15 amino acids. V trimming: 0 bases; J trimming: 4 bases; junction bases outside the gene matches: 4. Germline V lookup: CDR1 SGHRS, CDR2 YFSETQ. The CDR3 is CASSLAGGVYNEQFF. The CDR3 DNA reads TGCGCCAGCAGCTTGGCAGGGGGTGTATACAATGAGCAGTTCTTC.

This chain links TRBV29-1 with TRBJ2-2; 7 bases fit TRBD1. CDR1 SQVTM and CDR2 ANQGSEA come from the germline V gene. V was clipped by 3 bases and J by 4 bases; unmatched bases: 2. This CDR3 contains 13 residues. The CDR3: CSVETGLTGELFF. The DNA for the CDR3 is TGCAGCGTTGAGACAGGGCTCACCGGGGAGCTGTTTTTT.

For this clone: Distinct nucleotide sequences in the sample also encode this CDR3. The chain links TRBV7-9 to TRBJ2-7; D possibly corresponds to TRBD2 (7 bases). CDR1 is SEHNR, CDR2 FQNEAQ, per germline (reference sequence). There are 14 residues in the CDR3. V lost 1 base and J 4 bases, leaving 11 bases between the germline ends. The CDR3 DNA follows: TGTGCCAGCAGCTTAGGGGGGGGGCCATACGAGCAGTACTTC. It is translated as CASSLGGGPYEQYF.

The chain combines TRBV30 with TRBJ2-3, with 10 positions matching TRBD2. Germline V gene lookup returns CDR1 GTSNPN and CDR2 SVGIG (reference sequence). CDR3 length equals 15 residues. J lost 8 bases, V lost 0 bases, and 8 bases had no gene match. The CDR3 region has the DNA TGTGCCTGGAGTGTTCAGCGGGGGGGCCTGGGTACGCAGTATTTT. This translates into CAWSVQRGGLGTQYF.

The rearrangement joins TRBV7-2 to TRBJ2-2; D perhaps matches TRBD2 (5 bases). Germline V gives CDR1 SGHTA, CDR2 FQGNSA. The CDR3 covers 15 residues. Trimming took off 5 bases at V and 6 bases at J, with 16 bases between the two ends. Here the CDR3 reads CASSPFSGSAGELFF. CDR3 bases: TGTGCCAGCAGCCCTTTTTCGGGATCGGCCGGGGAGCTGTTTTTT.

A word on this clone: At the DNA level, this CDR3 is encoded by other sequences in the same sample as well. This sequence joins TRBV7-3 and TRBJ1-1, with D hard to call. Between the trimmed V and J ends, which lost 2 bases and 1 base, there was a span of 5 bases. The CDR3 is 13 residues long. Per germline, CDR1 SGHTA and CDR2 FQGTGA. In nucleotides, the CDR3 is TGTGCCAGCAGCTTATCCGGGAACACTGAAGCTTTCTTT. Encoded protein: CASSLSGNTEAFF.

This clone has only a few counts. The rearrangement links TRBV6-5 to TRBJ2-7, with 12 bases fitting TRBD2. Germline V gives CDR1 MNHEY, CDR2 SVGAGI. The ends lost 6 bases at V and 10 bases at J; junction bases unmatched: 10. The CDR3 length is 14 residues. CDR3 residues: CASRSTSGRRGQYF. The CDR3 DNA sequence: TGTGCCAGCAGATCTACTAGCGGGAGGAGAGGACAGTACTTC.